What follows are 8 T cell receptor beta chains derived from one specimen sequenced in a study of shared clonotypes between healthy human individuals. Positively selected for CCR7, the CD45RO-negative cells used as naive CD8 cells excluded terminally differentiated effector memory CD45RA+ cells. This table comes from immunoSEQ multiplex PCR, and its TCRdb copy is limited to in-frame clones, with some not included. The table lists about 2.2 million clones, 80% to 95% of them singletons, with roughly 1.7% in the top ten. Material: naive CD8+ T cells from PBMCs. These receptors all come from a young man in good health. Some clones in this sample may be carry-over from other donors' samples.

This chain joins TRBV20-1 and TRBJ2-7; a weak D match, TRBD1 (5 bases). Germline V CDR1 and CDR2: DFQATT, SNEGSKA (reference sequence). The CDR3 is 11 amino acids. CDR3 sequence (DNA): TGCAGCCAGGGATCGTGCCACGAGCAGTACTTC. This sequence encodes CSQGSCHEQYF.

DNA of the CDR3: TGTGCCAGCAGTTACGGGCAGCGGGAGAGCACAGATACGCAGTATTTT. It is translated as CASSYGQRESTDTQYF. V is TRBV6-6 and J is TRBJ2-3; 8 bases align to TRBD2. With V trimmed by 2 bases and J by 0 bases, 4 bases remained unmatched. Germline lookup yields CDR1 MNHNY and CDR2 SVGAGI (reference sequence). The CDR3 runs to 16 residues.

The chain combines TRBV15 with TRBJ2-7, with 7 nucleotides matching TRBD2. V was clipped by 3 bases and J by 7 bases; unmatched bases: 9. The CDR3 runs to 14 residues. Germline CDR1 and CDR2: LNHNV and YYDKDF (reference sequence). CDR3 region: CATSRPTSAGEQYF. The CDR3 DNA reads TGTGCCACCAGCAGGCCAACTAGCGCGGGGGAGCAGTACTTC.

The V and J genes are TRBV27 and TRBJ1-2, with D maybe TRBD1 (5 bases). The CDR3 has 15 amino acids. CDR1 is MNHEY and CDR2 is SMNVEV in the germline V gene (reference sequence). V was pared by 5 bases and J by 6 bases, with 19 bases between. The CDR3 reads CASSLGAGSMDGYTF. CDR3 bases: TGTGCCAGCAGTCTAGGGGCCGGATCTATGGATGGCTACACCTTC.

The chain employs TRBV2 and TRBJ2-1; D is unclear. There are 15 residues in the CDR3. Germline assignment: CDR1 SNHLY and CDR2 FYNNEI. V lost 6 bases to trimming and J lost 0 bases, with 12 bases between them. The CDR3 loop is CASRRGGSSYNEQFF. CDR3 bases: TGTGCCAGCAGAAGAGGCGGAAGCTCCTACAATGAGCAGTTCTTC.

The chain links TRBV15 to TRBJ2-2; the D gene is possibly TRBD1 (6 bases). The V and J ends lost 0 bases and 5 bases respectively, with 16 bases between them. Germline V gene sequence: CDR1 LNHNV, CDR2 YYDKDF (reference sequence). CDR3 length: 17 amino acids. CDR3 DNA sequence: TGTGCCACCAGCAGAGATCTCGCCCACAGGGATACCGGGGAGCTGTTTTTT. Translating it yields CATSRDLAHRDTGELFF. Full variable domain (outside the CDR3, taken from reference TRBV15 and TRBJ2-2): DAMVIQNPRYQVTQFGKPVTLSCSQTLNHNVMYWYQQKSSQAPKLLFHYYDKDFNNEADTPDNFQSRRPNTSFCFLDIRSPGLGDTAMYLCATSRDLAHRDTGELFFGEGSRLTVL.

The chain has TRBV29-1 and TRBJ2-2; D not resolved. Germline CDR1 is SQVTM and CDR2 is ANQGSEA. There are 15 residues in the CDR3. The V and J ends lost 1 base and 4 bases respectively, with 13 bases between them. The CDR3 loop is CSVEGSGPVTGELFF. The CDR3 DNA reads as TGCAGCGTTGAAGGGTCCGGCCCGGTCACCGGGGAGCTGTTTTTT.

This chain connects TRBV27 to TRBJ2-5, with TRBD1 identical over 7 bases. Germline V gene lookup returns CDR1 MNHEY and CDR2 SMNVEV (reference sequence). The junction had 12 bases not matched to a gene; V was cut back by 6 bases and J by 5 bases. This CDR3 region has 15 residues. This CDR3 reads CASSSWTGPQETQYF. The DNA of the CDR3 is TGTGCCAGCAGCTCATGGACAGGTCCGCAGGAGACCCAGTACTTC.